This entry lists 4 T cell receptor beta chains sequenced from one sample in a study of T cell responses to AZD1222 COVID-19 vaccine. The assay was immunoSEQ multiplex PCR, and TCRdb's table has in-frame clones only and misses some. The sample consists of 120,000 or so clones, around 90% of them appearing once. The sequenced sample was peripheral blood, obtained 28 days after the second AZD1222 dose. These receptors were taken from an adult who received the AZD1222 COVID-19 vaccine.

The chain employs TRBV6-2 or TRBV6-3 and TRBJ1-2; TRBD1 is a possible D gene (6 bases). The V end lost 0 bases, the J end lost 3 bases, and 8 bases lay between the germline ends. This CDR3 is 14 amino acids long. Looked up from germline, CDR1 is MNHEY and CDR2 is SVGEGT. Here the CDR3 DNA reads TGTGCCAGCAGTTACTCAGAGGGGGACTATGGCTACACCTTC. Translated: CASSYSEGDYGYTF.

The chain has TRBV7-9 and TRBJ1-3; possibly TRBD1 for D (5 bases). CDR1 and CDR2 (germline): SEHNR, FQNEAQ (reference sequence). This CDR3 comprises 17 residues. V was clipped by 0 bases and J by 0 bases, with 12 bases between them. The CDR3 protein is CASSLAGRDFSGNTIYF. CDR3 coding DNA: TGTGCCAGCAGCTTAGCGGGAAGGGACTTCTCTGGAAACACCATATATTTT.

The chain uses TRBV5-4 and TRBJ2-6; no clear D. Trimming took off 0 bases at V and 0 bases at J, with 7 bases between the two ends. The CDR3 totals 16 residues. Per the germline V gene, CDR1 is SGHNT and CDR2 is YYREEE (reference sequence). The CDR3 DNA is TGTGCCAGCAGCTTGGGGGGAAGCTCTGGGGCCAACGTCCTGACTTTC. It is translated as CASSLGGSSGANVLTF.

This chain uses TRBV6-4 with TRBJ1-2, with D perhaps TRBD1 (5 bases). The V and J ends lost 2 bases and 4 bases respectively, with 23 bases between them. Germline V gene lookup returns CDR1 MRHNA and CDR2 SNTAGT. The CDR3 spans 18 residues. The CDR3 DNA reads TGTGCCAGCAGTGACGGCCGGGCAGGGCTTACCGGTGCCTATGGCTACACCTTC. Its translation is CASSDGRAGLTGAYGYTF.